These 23 T cell receptor beta chains originate from one sample sequenced in a study of T cells in localized non-small cell lung cancer. Repertoires were generated with immunoSEQ multiplex PCR, while TCRdb's copy carries only in-frame clones and drops some. The data contain 7,000 to 8,500 clones, approximately 22% of them singletons. The sequencing used lung tumor tissue, collected before any cancer treatment. These receptors originate from a man aged 35 to 69 with stage III squamous cell lung carcinoma.

The chain recombines TRBV11-3 with TRBJ1-5; 8 bases map to TRBD1. The CDR3 is 15 amino acids. Per germline, CDR1 SGHNT and CDR2 YENEEA. V shed 5 bases and J 0 bases; nucleotides not matched to a gene: 3. DNA for the CDR3: TGTGCCAGCAGCATACAGGGGGGTAGCAATCAGCCCCAGCATTTT. Its protein is CASSIQGGSNQPQHF. The entire variable domain, with the rest obtained from reference TRBV11-3 and TRBJ1-5, is as follows: EAGVVQSPRYKIIEKKQPVAFWCNPISGHNTLYWYLQNLGQGPELLIRYENEEAVDDSQLPKDRFSAERLKGVDSTLKIQPAELGDSAVYLCASSIQGGSNQPQHFGDGTRLSIL.

This clone is labeled medium-sized. V and J are TRBV11-3 and TRBJ2-5; a weak D match, TRBD2 (6 bases). Trimming removed 5 bases from V and 4 bases from J, with 17 bases in between. Germline CDR1 SGHNT, CDR2 YENEEA. CDR3 size: 15 residues. The CDR3: CASSIYGGGAETQYF. The CDR3 DNA follows: TGTGCCAGCAGCATCTACGGGGGAGGTGCAGAGACCCAGTACTTC.

The V gene is TRBV11-3, the J gene TRBJ2-2; 7 nucleotides align to TRBD1. V lost 1 base to trimming and J lost 4 bases; unmatched junction nucleotides: 3. Germline CDR1 SGHNT, CDR2 YENEEA. The CDR3 sequence is 15 residues long. The CDR3 coding sequence is TGTGCCAGCAGCTTAGGGACAGGCCCCACCGGGGAGCTGTTTTTT. Translating it yields CASSLGTGPTGELFF.

This clone was seen a few times. The V gene is TRBV11-3, the J gene TRBJ2-2; a possible D gene is TRBD2 (5 bases). The CDR3 is 16 amino acids. Germline CDR1 SGHNT, CDR2 YENEEA. Trimming took off 5 bases at V and 1 base at J, with 14 bases between the two ends. Here the CDR3 reads CASSLTAGGNTGELFF. The CDR3 DNA reads as TGTGCCAGCAGCCTAACCGCGGGTGGGAACACCGGGGAGCTGTTTTTT. The whole variable domain, remainder taken from reference TRBV11-3 and TRBJ2-2, is EAGVVQSPRYKIIEKKQPVAFWCNPISGHNTLYWYLQNLGQGPELLIRYENEEAVDDSQLPKDRFSAERLKGVDSTLKIQPAELGDSAVYLCASSLTAGGNTGELFFGEGSRLTVL.

The chain links TRBV30 to TRBJ1-4, with a tentative D call TRBD1 (5 bases). CDR3 size: 13 residues. The ends were cut back, 8 bases at V and 7 bases at J, with 17 bases in the middle. Germline CDR1 and CDR2: GTSNPN and SVGIG (reference sequence). The CDR3: CAGLGGEGEKLFF. In DNA, the CDR3 is TGTGCCGGTCTGGGGGGTGAGGGTGAAAAACTGTTTTTT.

The rearrangement uses TRBV11-3 and TRBJ2-5; the match to TRBD2 covers 12 bases. The germline V gene encodes CDR1 SGHNT and CDR2 YENEEA. Trimming cost V 3 bases and J 5 bases; bases outside gene matches: 4. The CDR3 sequence is 15 residues long. The CDR3 here is CASSFLAGGVETQYF. In nucleotides, the CDR3 is TGTGCCAGCAGCTTCCTAGCGGGGGGGGTGGAGACCCAGTACTTC.

Details on this clone: A read error may account for a junction end that differs from germline. This chain links TRBV30 with TRBJ2-1; TRBD1 or TRBD2 may be the D gene (5 bases each). The CDR3 is 15 amino acids. Germline CDR1 and CDR2: GTSNPN and SVGIG (reference sequence). CDR3 sequence (DNA): TGTGCTTGGAAGGAACGGGGCCTCAATTGGAATGAGCAGTTCTTC. Residues: CAWKERGLNWNEQFF.

This clone was recorded a few times. This chain links TRBV6-8 with TRBJ2-7; D perhaps matches TRBD2 (6 bases). The ends were cut back, 5 bases at V and 2 bases at J, with 13 bases in the middle. Germline CDR1 is MNHGY and CDR2 is SAAAGT. CDR3 length: 14 residues. Here the CDR3 DNA reads TGTGCCAGCAGTGGCCTAGCGACAACCTACGAGCAGTACTTC. Protein product: CASSGLATTYEQYF.

This clone occurred a few times. The chain recombines TRBV4-1 with TRBJ2-2; 8 nucleotides line up with TRBD1. With V trimmed by 0 bases and J by 3 bases, 3 bases remained unmatched. The V gene's germline CDR1 is MGHRA and CDR2 YSYEKL. The CDR3 has 16 amino acids. The CDR3 loop is CASSQEGTGYTGELFF. The DNA for the CDR3 is TGCGCCAGCAGCCAAGAAGGGACAGGTTACACCGGGGAGCTGTTTTTT.

The chain recombines TRBV19 with TRBJ2-5, with D possibly being TRBD1 or TRBD2 (5 bases each). This CDR3 is 14 amino acids long. V lost 5 bases to trimming and J lost 0 bases, with 10 bases between them. CDR1 is LNHDA and CDR2 is SQIVND in the germline V gene (reference sequence). In DNA form, the CDR3 reads TGTGCCAGTAGTTCACCGGGACACCAAGAGACCCAGTACTTC. Protein: CASSSPGHQETQYF.

The chain links TRBV15 to TRBJ1-2; a possible D gene is TRBD1 (5 bases). This CDR3 contains 14 residues. V was cut by 4 bases and J by 1 base, with 10 bases left in between. CDR1 LNHNV and CDR2 YYDKDF come from the germline V gene (reference sequence). CDR3 region: CATSMERGNYGYTF. The CDR3 DNA is TGTGCCACCAGCATGGAGAGGGGTAACTATGGCTACACCTTC.

This chain uses TRBV23-1 with TRBJ2-1; TRBD2 matches at 7 bases. TRBV23-1 qualifies as an ORF whose function is uncertain. The trim removed 6 bases at V and 3 bases at J, leaving 8 bases unmatched. The CDR3 consists of 15 residues. The CDR3 sequence: CASSQDPSGYNEQFF. The CDR3 nucleotides are TGCGCCAGCAGCCAAGATCCTAGCGGCTACAATGAGCAGTTCTTC.

This chain links TRBV28 with TRBJ2-2; the D is unclear. This CDR3 region has 14 residues. Germline loops: CDR1 MDHEN, CDR2 SYDVKM. Deletions cut 5 bases from V and 4 bases from J, with 11 bases between. The CDR3 protein is CASSPPWGTGELFF. As DNA, the CDR3 is TGTGCCAGCAGTCCCCCATGGGGCACCGGGGAGCTGTTTTTT.

The chain couples TRBV28 to TRBJ2-7, with D possibly being TRBD2 (6 bases). Germline-derived CDR1 and CDR2 are MDHEN and SYDVKM. The CDR3 is made up of 15 amino acids. V lost 7 bases and J 0 bases, leaving 16 bases between the germline ends. This chain's CDR3 is CASNLGGAFSYEQYF. CDR3 DNA sequence: TGTGCCAGCAACTTAGGAGGGGCCTTCTCCTACGAGCAGTACTTC.

The rearrangement links TRBV11-3 to TRBJ2-2; possible D gene TRBD2, 6 bases. Trimming shortened V by 3 bases and J by 3 bases, and 11 bases separated the two germline ends. The CDR3 contains 15 residues. CDR1 and CDR2 from the germline V gene are SGHNT and YENEEA. The CDR3 spells CASSFSGRDTGELFF. The CDR3 DNA follows: TGTGCCAGCAGCTTTTCCGGGAGAGACACCGGGGAGCTGTTTTTT.

This clone was seen only a few times. The chain carries TRBV6-7 and TRBJ2-5; either TRBD1 or TRBD2 may fit D (5 bases each). Being an ORF, TRBV6-7 has a function that is uncertain. CDR3 length: 15 residues. Trimming left V 5 bases short and J 1 base short, with 14 bases between. The CDR3 sequence: CASSDRGGSQETQYF. CDR3 DNA: TGTGCCAGCAGTGACAGAGGCGGGTCCCAAGAGACCCAGTACTTC.

The gene calls are TRBV9 and TRBJ2-2, with D hard to call. Trimming cost V 0 bases and J 1 base, with 4 bases left between them. CDR1 is SGDLS and CDR2 is YYNGEE in the germline V gene. The CDR3 spans 14 residues. The CDR3, as DNA: TGTGCCAGCAGCGTAGCGGGGAACACCGGGGAGCTGTTTTTT. Translated: CASSVAGNTGELFF. The complete variable domain, with remaining parts taken from reference TRBV9 and TRBJ2-2, reads DSGVTQTPKHLITATGQRVTLRCSPRSGDLSVYWYQQSLDQGLQFLIQYYNGEERAKGNILERFSAQQFPDLHSELNLSSLELGDSALYFCASSVAGNTGELFFGEGSRLTVL.

This chain uses TRBV6-8 with TRBJ1-2, with 11 positions matching TRBD1. Germline V gives CDR1 MNHGY, CDR2 SAAAGT. This CDR3 comprises 14 residues. The V and J ends lost 8 bases and 4 bases, in that order; junction bases with no gene match: 6. The CDR3 nucleotides read TGTGCCAGCCGTCCCGGGACAGGGGGCTATGGCTACACCTTC. Protein sequence: CASRPGTGGYGYTF.

The chain is built from TRBV18 and TRBJ1-6, with TRBD1 identical over 8 bases. Germline V gene lookup returns CDR1 KGHSH and CDR2 LQKENI. J gave up 5 bases and V 5 bases, and 2 bases lay outside the gene matches. CDR3 size: 14 residues. This CDR3 is CASSSGQDNSPLHF. Here the CDR3 DNA reads TGTGCCAGCTCATCGGGACAGGATAATTCACCCCTCCACTTT.

This clone was picked up a small number of times. This chain uses TRBV11-3 with TRBJ1-1; TRBD1 aligns across 10 bases. This CDR3 is built from 14 residues. CDR1 is SGHNT and CDR2 is YENEEA in the germline V gene. V was clipped by 0 bases and J by 6 bases; unmatched bases: 1. The CDR3 region is CASSLDGQGAEAFF. CDR3 in DNA: TGTGCCAGCAGCTTAGACGGACAGGGGGCTGAAGCTTTCTTT.

The chain links TRBV10-2 to TRBJ2-1; 9 nucleotides agree with TRBD2. V lost 6 bases to trimming and J lost 5 bases; unmatched junction nucleotides: 11. The V gene's germline CDR1 is WSHSY and CDR2 SAAADI. The CDR3 contains 16 residues. CDR3 DNA sequence: TGCGCCAGCAGGACCCCGAGAGCGGGGGGCCACAATGAGCAGTTCTTC. It specifies CASRTPRAGGHNEQFF.

V gene TRBV6-8 combines with J gene TRBJ1-2; D unresolved. The CDR3 runs to 13 residues. Germline CDR1 is MNHGY and CDR2 is SAAAGT. V was pared by 6 bases and J by 2 bases, with 10 bases between. CDR3 protein: CASRVESNYGYTF. The DNA of the CDR3 is TGTGCCAGCAGGGTAGAATCCAACTATGGCTACACCTTC.

The chain is built from TRBV9 and TRBJ2-7, with 8 bases lining up with TRBD1. CDR3 size: 15 residues. Germline V gene lookup returns CDR1 SGDLS and CDR2 YYNGEE. The junction had 12 bases not matched to a gene; V was cut back by 4 bases and J by 6 bases. DNA for the CDR3: TGTGCCAGCAGCCCCGAGGCAGGGGGCTTAGGCGAGCAGTACTTC. It yields the protein CASSPEAGGLGEQYF.